What follows describes a single T cell receptor beta chain. This sample was included in a study of blood T cell repertoires in COVID-19. Background on the study: Researchers got acute and convalescent COVID-19 samples from the United States, Italy and Spain. PBMCs, B-cell-depleted T cells, or T cells were the source of the cDNA or gDNA that made up the material.

This CDR3 is 14 amino acids long. V dropped 2 bases and J dropped 3 bases, with 10 bases sitting between them. Germline CDR1 reads LNHDA; CDR2 reads SQIVND (reference sequence). The authors' processing: Amplification of reference gene primers was used by the study to estimate nucleated cell counts. Sequenced by immunoSEQ multiplex PCR; TCRdb stores in-frame clones only, minus some. D and trimming come from the DNA, and the V and J calls and clone size come from that table. The sample records fewer than 200,000 clones, around 82% being singletons. This clonotype originated in a woman between 70 and 85 years old who had recovered from COVID-19. Sequencing input: peripheral blood. V and J are TRBV19 and TRBJ2-5; D gene uncertain. The CDR3 DNA is TGTGCCAGTAGTATATCAGGCAGAAAAGAGACCCAGTACTTC. This translates into CASSISGRKETQYF.